The clone carrying this T cell receptor (beta chain) was observed a few times. The antigen is undetermined. The data originate from a study of immune evolution from preneoplasia to lung adenocarcinoma. About the research overall: HLA loss of heterozygosity: under 7.5% AIS, approximately 15% MIA, 30% to 35% ADC, none AAH.

Findings and limits, study-wide: Normal lung had the highest top T cell clone frequencies. T cell clonality was higher in KRAS-mutant than EGFR-mutant or wild-type nodules.

CDR1 and CDR2 (germline): SGHDN, FVKESK. The V segment lost 2 bases and the J segment 7 bases; nucleotides outside the gene matches: 9. The CDR3 contains 16 residues. Measured with immunoSEQ multiplex PCR; TCRdb has only the in-frame clones, and not every one. The data hold roughly 8,000 clones, with around 81% observed a single time. This receptor was taken from a person aged 45 to 59 with lung adenocarcinoma. The J gene is TRBJ2-2, the V gene TRBV14; the match to TRBD1 covers 8 bases. Input material: FFPE invasive lung adenocarcinoma tissue. The CDR3 coding sequence is TGTGCCAGCAGCCAATCTGGCAGGGGGCACGTCGGGGAGCTGTTTTTT. Translated, it gives CASSQSGRGHVGELFF.